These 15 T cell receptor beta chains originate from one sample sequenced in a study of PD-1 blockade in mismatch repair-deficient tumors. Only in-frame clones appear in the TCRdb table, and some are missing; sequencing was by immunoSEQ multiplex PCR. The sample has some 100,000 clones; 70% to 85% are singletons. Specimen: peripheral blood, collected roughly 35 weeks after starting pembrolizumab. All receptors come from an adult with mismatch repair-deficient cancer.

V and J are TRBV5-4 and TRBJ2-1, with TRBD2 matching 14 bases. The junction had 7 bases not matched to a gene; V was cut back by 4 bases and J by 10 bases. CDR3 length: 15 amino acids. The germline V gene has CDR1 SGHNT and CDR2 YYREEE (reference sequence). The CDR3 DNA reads TGTGCCAGCAGCCCTGGGACTAGCGGGAGTGGAGAGCAGTTCTTC. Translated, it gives CASSPGTSGSGEQFF.

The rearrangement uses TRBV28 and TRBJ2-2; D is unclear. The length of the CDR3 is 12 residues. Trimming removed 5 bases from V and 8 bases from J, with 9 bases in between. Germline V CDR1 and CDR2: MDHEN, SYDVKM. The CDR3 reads CASSTIRGELFF. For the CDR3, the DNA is TGTGCCAGCAGTACGATAAGAGGGGAGCTGTTTTTT.

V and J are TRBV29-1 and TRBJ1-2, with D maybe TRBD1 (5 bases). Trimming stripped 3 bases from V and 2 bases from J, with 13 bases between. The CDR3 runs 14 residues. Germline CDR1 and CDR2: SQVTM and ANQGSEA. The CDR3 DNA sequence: TGCAGCGTTGATTCAGGGCATTTGAACTATGGCTACACCTTC. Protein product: CSVDSGHLNYGYTF.

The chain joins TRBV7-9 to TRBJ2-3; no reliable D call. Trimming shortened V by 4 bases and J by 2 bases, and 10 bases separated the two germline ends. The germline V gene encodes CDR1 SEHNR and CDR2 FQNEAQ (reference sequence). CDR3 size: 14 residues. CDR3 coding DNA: TGTGCCAGCAGCTCCCTCTGGAACACAGATACGCAGTATTTT. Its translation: CASSSLWNTDTQYF.

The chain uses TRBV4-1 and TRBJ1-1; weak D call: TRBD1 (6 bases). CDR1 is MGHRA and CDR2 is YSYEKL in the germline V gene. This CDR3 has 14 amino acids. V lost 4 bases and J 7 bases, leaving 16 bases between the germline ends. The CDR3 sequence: CASSLNHRDGEAFF. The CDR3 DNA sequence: TGCGCCAGCAGCCTAAACCACAGGGACGGTGAAGCTTTCTTT.

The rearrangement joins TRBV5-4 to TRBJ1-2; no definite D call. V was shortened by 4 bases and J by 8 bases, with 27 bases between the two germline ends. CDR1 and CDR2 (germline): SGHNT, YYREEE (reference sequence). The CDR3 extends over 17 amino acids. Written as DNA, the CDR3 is TGTGCCAGCAGCGGACGGACGGATGGAATCGCGCCCGGGGGCTACACCTTC. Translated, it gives CASSGRTDGIAPGGYTF.

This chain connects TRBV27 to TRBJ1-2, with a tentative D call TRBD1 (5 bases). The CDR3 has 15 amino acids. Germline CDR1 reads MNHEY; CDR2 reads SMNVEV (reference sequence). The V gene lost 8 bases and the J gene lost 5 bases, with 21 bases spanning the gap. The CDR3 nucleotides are TGTGCCAGCCAGAAACTGACAGAACTAAATTATGGCTACACCTTC. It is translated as CASQKLTELNYGYTF.

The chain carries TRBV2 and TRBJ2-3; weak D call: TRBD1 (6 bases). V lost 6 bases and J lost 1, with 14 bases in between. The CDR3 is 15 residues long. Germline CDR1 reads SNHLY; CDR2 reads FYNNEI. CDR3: CASRALTGGTDTQYF. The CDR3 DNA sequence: TGTGCCAGCAGAGCCTTGACAGGAGGCACAGATACGCAGTATTTT.

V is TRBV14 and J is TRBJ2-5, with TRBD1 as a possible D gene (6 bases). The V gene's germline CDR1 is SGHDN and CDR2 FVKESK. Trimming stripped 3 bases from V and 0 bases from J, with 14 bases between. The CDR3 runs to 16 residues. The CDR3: CASSHRGRGYQETQYF. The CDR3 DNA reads TGTGCCAGCAGCCACAGGGGAAGGGGGTACCAAGAGACCCAGTACTTC. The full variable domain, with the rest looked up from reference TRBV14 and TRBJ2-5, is EAGVTQFPSHSVIEKGQTVTLRCDPISGHDNLYWYRRVMGKEIKFLLHFVKESKQDESGMPNNRFLAERTGGTYSTLKVQPAELEDSGVYFCASSHRGRGYQETQYFGPGTRLLVL.

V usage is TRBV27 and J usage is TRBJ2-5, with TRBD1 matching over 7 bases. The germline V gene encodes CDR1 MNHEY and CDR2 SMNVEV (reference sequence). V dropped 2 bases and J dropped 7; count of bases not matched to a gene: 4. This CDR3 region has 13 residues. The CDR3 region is CASSLGPGGTQYF. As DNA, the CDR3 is TGTGCCAGCAGTTTAGGACCAGGGGGGACCCAGTACTTC.

The CDR3 sequence is CASSKDEQYF. As DNA, the CDR3 is TGTGCCTCCTCTAAGGACGAGCAGTACTTC. The V and J genes are TRBV6-5 and TRBJ2-7; no definite D call. Germline V gene data show CDR1 as MNHEY and CDR2 as SVGAGI. CDR3 length equals 10 residues. V dropped 11 bases and J dropped 5 bases, with 10 bases sitting between them.

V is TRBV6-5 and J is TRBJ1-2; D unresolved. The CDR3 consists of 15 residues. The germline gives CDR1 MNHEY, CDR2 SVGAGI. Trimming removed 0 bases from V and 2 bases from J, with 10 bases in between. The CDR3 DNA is TGTGCCAGCAGTTACTCGGTAGTGGAAAACTATGGCTACACCTTC. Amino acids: CASSYSVVENYGYTF.

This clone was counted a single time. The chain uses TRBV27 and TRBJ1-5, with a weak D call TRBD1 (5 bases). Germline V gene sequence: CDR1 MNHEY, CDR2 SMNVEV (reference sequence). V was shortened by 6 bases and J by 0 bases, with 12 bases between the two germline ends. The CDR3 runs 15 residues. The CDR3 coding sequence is TGTGCCAGCAGGGACCGACAGTTTAGCAATCAGCCCCAGCATTTT. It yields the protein CASRDRQFSNQPQHF.

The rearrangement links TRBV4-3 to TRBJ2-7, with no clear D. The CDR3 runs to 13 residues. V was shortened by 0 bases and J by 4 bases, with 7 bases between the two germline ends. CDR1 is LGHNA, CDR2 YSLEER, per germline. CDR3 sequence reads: CASSQDLGYEQYF. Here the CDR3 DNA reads TGCGCCAGCAGCCAAGATCTGGGATACGAGCAGTACTTC.

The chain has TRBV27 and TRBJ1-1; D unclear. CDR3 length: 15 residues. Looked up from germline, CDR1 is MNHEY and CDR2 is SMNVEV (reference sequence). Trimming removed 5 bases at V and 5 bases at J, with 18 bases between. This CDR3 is CASSPWENMGTEAFF. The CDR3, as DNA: TGTGCCAGCAGTCCCTGGGAAAATATGGGGACTGAAGCTTTCTTT.